This T cell receptor beta chain was captured by sequencing in a study of cytomegalovirus exposure and HLA in healthy donors. General observations from the study: V- and J-gene trimming in TCR beta was tied to a missense DCLRE1C variant by an analysis performed later. Later analysis identified several of the most significant clusters that appeared linked to common viral pathogens. The listing of about 150 TCR beta chains classed them as cytomegalovirus-associated.

With V trimmed by 8 bases and J by 4 bases, 5 bases remained unmatched. Germline V CDR1 and CDR2: MNHEY, SVGAGI. This CDR3 contains 12 residues. This clone was recorded once. Its specificity is not known. PCR amplification relied on 60 Vbeta primers (plus 13 Jbeta primers). Assay used: immunoSEQ multiplex PCR; TCRdb lists only in-frame clones, some missing. Of roughly 110,000 clones listed, more than 70% are singletons. This TCR was recovered from a man younger than 35 in good health and CMV-seronegative. Sequencing used PBMCs. J is TRBJ2-7 and V is TRBV6-5, with 7 nucleotides matching TRBD2. CDR3 protein: CASGGVTYEQYF. The CDR3 nucleotides read TGTGCCAGCGGGGGGGTTACTTACGAGCAGTACTTC.